This TCR beta chain emerged from a study of cytomegalovirus exposure and HLA in healthy donors. General study findings and limits: The study labeled under 200 TCR beta chains cytomegalovirus-associated. Later analysis reportedly placed an Asian-associated ancestry cluster below the roughly 670-donor mean in N-insertions. It emerged from a later analysis that several of the most significant clusters appeared to be linked to common viral pathogens. Most of the CMV-associated TCR beta chains (in a later analysis) appeared to be HLA-restricted.

The CDR3 runs 15 residues. The V segment lost 4 bases and the J segment 1 base; nucleotides outside the gene matches: 3. From germline, CDR1 is SNHLY and CDR2 FYNNEI. About this clone itself: The antigen is not known.

Primers included in the PCR were 60 Vbeta and 13 Jbeta primers. The repertoire was sequenced with immunoSEQ multiplex PCR; TCRdb's copy has only in-frame clones and lacks some. The sample shows tens of thousands of clones, around four fifths of them seen only once. This clonotype was obtained from a man in his thirties or forties in good health and CMV-seronegative. The chain joins TRBV2 to TRBJ2-2; 7 bases map to TRBD2. The sequenced sample was PBMCs. The CDR3 sequence is CASSGLAGNTGELFF. In DNA, the CDR3 is TGTGCCAGCAGTGGGTTAGCGGGGAACACCGGGGAGCTGTTTTTT.